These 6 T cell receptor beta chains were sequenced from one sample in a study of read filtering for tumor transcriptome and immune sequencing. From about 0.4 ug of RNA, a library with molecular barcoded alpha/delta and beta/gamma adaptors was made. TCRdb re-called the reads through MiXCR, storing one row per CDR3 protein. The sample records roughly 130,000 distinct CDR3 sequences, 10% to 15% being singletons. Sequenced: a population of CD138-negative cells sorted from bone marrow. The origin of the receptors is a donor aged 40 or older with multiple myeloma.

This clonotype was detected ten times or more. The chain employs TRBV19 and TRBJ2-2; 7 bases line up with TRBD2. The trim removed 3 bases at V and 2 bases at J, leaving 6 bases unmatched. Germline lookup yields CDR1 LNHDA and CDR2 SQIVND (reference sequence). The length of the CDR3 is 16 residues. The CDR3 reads CASSMYASGNTGELFF. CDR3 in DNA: TGTGCCAGTAGTATGTATGCTAGCGGTAACACCGGGGAGCTGTTTTTT.

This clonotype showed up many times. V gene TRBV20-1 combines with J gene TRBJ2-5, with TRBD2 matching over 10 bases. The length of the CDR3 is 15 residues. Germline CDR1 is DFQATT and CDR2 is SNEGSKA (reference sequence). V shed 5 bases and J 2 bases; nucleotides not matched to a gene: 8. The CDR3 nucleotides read TGCAGTGCTGGGCAGCGGGGGGGCGGGCAAGAGACCCAGTACTTC. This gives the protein CSAGQRGGGQETQYF.

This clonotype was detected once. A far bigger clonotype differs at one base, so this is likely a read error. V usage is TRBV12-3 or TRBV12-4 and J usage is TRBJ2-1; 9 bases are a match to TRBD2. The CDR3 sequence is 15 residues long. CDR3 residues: CANSSEGLATNEQFF. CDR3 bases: TGTGCCAACAGTAGCGAGGGACTAGCTACGAATGAGCAGTTCTTC.

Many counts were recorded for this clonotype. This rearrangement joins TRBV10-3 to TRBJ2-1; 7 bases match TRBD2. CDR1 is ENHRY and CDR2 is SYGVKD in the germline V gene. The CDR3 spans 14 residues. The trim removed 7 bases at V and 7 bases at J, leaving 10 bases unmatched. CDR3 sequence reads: CAINQAGRGNEQFF. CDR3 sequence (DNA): TGTGCCATCAACCAAGCGGGACGGGGAAATGAGCAGTTCTTC.

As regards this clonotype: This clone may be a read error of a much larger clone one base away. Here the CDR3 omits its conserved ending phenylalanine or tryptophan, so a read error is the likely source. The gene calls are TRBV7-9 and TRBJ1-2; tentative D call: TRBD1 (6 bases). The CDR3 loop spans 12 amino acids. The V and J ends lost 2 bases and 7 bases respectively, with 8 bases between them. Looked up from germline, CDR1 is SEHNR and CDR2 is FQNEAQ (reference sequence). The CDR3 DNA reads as TGTGCCAGCAGCTTACGGGGGGCTGGCTACACCTCC. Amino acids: CASSLRGAGYTS.

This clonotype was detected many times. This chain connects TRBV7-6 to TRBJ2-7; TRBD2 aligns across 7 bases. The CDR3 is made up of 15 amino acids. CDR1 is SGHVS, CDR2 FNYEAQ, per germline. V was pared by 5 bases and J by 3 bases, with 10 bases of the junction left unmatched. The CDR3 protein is CASSVNSGTNYEQYF. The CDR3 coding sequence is TGTGCCAGCAGCGTAAATTCCGGGACTAACTACGAGCAGTACTTC.